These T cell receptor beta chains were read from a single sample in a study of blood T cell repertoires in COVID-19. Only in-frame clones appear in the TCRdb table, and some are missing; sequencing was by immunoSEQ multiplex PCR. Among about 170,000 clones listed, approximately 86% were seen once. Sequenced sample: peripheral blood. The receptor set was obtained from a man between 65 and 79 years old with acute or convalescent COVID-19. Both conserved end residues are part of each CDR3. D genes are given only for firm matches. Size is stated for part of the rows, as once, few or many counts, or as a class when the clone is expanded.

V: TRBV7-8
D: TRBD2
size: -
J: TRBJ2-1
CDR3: CASSLGGRTYNEQFF
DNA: TGTGCCAGCAGCTTGGGCGGGAGGACCTACAATGAGCAGTTCTTC

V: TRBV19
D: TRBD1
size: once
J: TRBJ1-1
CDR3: CASSGPTGETEAFF
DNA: TGTGCCAGTAGTGGACCGACAGGGGAGACTGAAGCTTTCTTT

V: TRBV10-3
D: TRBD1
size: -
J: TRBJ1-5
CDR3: CANAQGVGPNQPQHF
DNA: TGTGCCAATGCACAGGGGGTGGGCCCAAATCAGCCCCAGCATTTT

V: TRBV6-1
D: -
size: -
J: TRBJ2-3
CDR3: CASSEVQVGTDTQYF
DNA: TGTGCCAGCAGTGAAGTTCAGGTGGGCACAGATACGCAGTATTTT

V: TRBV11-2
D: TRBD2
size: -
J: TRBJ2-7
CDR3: CASSLELAGAGEQYF
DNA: TGTGCCAGCAGCTTAGAACTAGCGGGAGCGGGGGAGCAGTACTTC

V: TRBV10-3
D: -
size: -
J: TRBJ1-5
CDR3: CAISDTRVGGNQPQHF
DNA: TGTGCCATCAGTGACACGCGGGTTGGTGGCAATCAGCCCCAGCATTTT

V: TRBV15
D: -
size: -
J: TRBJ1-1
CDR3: CATSRGPSEGRGVTEAFF
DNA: TGTGCCACCAGCAGAGGCCCCAGTGAAGGGAGGGGTGTCACTGAAGCTTTCTTT

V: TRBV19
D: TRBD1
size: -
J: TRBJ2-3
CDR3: CASNRDRPTDTQYF
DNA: TGTGCCAGTAACCGGGACAGGCCCACAGATACGCAGTATTTT

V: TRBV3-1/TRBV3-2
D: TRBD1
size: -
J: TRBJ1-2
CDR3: CASSQDRTGYGYTF
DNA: TGTGCCAGCAGCCAAGATCGGACAGGATATGGCTACACCTTC

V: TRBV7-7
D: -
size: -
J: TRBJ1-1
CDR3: CASSLVGGGTENTEAFF
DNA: TGTGCCAGCAGCTTAGTAGGCGGGGGTACAGAGAACACTGAAGCTTTCTTT

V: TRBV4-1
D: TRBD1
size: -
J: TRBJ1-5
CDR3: CASSQTGEPQHF
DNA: TGCGCCAGCAGCCAAACAGGGGAGCCCCAGCATTTT

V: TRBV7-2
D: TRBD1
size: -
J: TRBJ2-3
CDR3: CASSPLRRGPTDTQYF
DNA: TGTGCCAGCAGCCCCCTTCGAAGGGGGCCCACAGATACGCAGTATTTT

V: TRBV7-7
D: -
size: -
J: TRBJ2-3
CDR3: CASSSGSDTQYF
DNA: TGTGCCAGCAGCTCAGGATCAGATACGCAGTATTTT

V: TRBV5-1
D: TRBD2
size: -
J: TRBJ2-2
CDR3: CASSLGLWTSGSNTGELFF
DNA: TGCGCCAGCAGCTTGGGGCTATGGACTAGCGGGTCGAACACCGGGGAGCTGTTTTTT

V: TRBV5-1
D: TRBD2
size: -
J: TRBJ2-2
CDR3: CASSFRTSGGTGELFF
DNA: TGCGCCAGCAGCTTCAGGACTAGCGGGGGCACCGGGGAGCTGTTTTTT

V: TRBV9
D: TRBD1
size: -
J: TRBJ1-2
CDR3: CASSVRAGGNYGYTF
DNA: TGTGCCAGCAGCGTAAGGGCAGGGGGTAACTATGGCTACACCTTC

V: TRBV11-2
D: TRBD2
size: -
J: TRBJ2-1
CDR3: CASSPGTSGRYTEQFF
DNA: TGTGCCAGCAGCCCCGGGACTAGCGGGAGGTACACTGAGCAGTTCTTC

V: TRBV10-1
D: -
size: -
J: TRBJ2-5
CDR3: CASSDRQTQETQYF
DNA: TGCGCCAGCAGTGATAGACAGACCCAAGAGACCCAGTACTTC

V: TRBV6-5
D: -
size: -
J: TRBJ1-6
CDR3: CASRGQLNSPLHF
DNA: TGTGCCAGCCGGGGTCAGCTTAATTCACCCCTCCACTTT

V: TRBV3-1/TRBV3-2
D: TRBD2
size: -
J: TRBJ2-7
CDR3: CASSQEGGMPEQYF
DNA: TGTGCCAGCAGCCAAGAGGGAGGGATGCCCGAGCAGTACTTC

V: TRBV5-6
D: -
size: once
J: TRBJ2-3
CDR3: CASSLVNTNTDTQYF
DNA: TGTGCCAGCAGCTTGGTAAACACGAACACAGATACGCAGTATTTT

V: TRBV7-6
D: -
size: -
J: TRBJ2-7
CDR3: CASSKDSYYEQYF
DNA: TGTGCCAGCAGCAAGGACAGCTACTACGAGCAGTACTTC

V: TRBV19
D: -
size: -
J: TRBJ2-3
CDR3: CASRGGGDTQYF
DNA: TGTGCCAGTAGAGGGGGGGGAGATACGCAGTATTTT

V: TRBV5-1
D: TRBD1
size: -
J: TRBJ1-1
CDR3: CASSLVGQGANTEAFF
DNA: TGCGCCAGCAGCTTGGTGGGACAGGGGGCGAACACTGAAGCTTTCTTT

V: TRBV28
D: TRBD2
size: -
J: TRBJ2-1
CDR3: CASSLPGLAGSNEQFF
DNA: TGTGCCAGCAGTTTGCCGGGACTAGCGGGCTCAAATGAGCAGTTCTTC

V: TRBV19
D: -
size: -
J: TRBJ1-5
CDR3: CASSSNRVGQPQHF
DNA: TGTGCCAGTAGTAGTAACAGGGTGGGGCAGCCCCAGCATTTT

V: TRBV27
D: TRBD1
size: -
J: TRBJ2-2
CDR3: CASSRRGSAGELFF
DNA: TGTGCCAGCAGTCGCAGGGGGTCGGCCGGGGAGCTGTTTTTT

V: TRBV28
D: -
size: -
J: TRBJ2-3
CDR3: CASSLSPADTTTDTQYF
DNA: TGTGCCAGCAGTTTATCACCGGCGGACACTACCACAGATACGCAGTATTTT

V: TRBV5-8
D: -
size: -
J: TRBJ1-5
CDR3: CASSLGAGRNQPQHF
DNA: TGTGCCAGCAGCTTGGGGGCGGGACGGAATCAGCCCCAGCATTTT

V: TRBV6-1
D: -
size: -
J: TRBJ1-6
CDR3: CASSEDRQRHSPLHF
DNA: TGTGCCAGCAGTGAAGACAGGCAGAGGCATTCACCCCTCCACTTT

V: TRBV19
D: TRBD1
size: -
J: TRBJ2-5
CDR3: CASTPDRVGETQYF
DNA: TGTGCCAGTACCCCGGACAGGGTGGGGGAGACCCAGTACTTC

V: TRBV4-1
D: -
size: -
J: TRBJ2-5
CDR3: CASSQARIRGLETQYF
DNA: TGCGCCAGCAGCCAAGCCCGAATTAGAGGGTTAGAGACCCAGTACTTC

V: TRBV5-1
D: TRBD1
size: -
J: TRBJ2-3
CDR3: CASQTGALADTQYF
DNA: TGCGCCAGCCAAACAGGGGCCCTAGCAGATACGCAGTATTTT

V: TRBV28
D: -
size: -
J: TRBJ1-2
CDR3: CASSLWAGAINYGYTF
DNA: TGTGCCAGCAGTTTATGGGCAGGGGCTATTAACTATGGCTACACCTTC

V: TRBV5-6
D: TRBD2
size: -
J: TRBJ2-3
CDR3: CASSWGDYTDTQYF
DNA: TGTGCCAGCAGCTGGGGGGACTACACAGATACGCAGTATTTT

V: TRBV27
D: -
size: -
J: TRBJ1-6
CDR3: CASSFTGESPLHF
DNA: TGTGCCAGCAGTTTCACGGGGGAGTCACCCCTCCACTTT